A single sample gave rise to the 18 T cell receptor beta chains below, sequenced in a study of blood T cell repertoires in COVID-19. Method: immunoSEQ multiplex PCR; TCRdb's copy keeps in-frame clones and lacks some. Of about 160,000 clones in the sample, more than 75% were seen once. Sequencing input: peripheral blood. The receptors were sampled from a man aged 55 to 69 with active or convalescent COVID-19.

The rearrangement uses TRBV11-2 and TRBJ2-6; D remains unclear. Germline V gene sequence: CDR1 SGHAT, CDR2 FQNNGV. Trimming took off 6 bases at V and 0 bases at J, with 12 bases between the two ends. The length of the CDR3 is 16 residues. The CDR3 loop is CASSIRLVSGANVLTF. DNA of the CDR3: TGTGCCAGCAGTATAAGATTAGTCTCTGGGGCCAACGTCCTGACTTTC.

This clone was observed once. The chain links TRBV7-6 to TRBJ2-5; no clear D gene. Trimming took off 2 bases at V and 5 bases at J, with 12 bases between the two ends. This CDR3 comprises 14 residues. Germline V gene sequence: CDR1 SGHVS, CDR2 FNYEAQ. CDR3 region: CASSLPPGSETQYF. As DNA, the CDR3 is TGTGCCAGCAGCTTACCGCCAGGTTCCGAGACCCAGTACTTC.

V is TRBV24-1 and J is TRBJ2-2; 10 positions agree with TRBD1. The CDR3 has 17 amino acids. Per germline, CDR1 KGHDR and CDR2 SFDVKD. Trimming took 2 bases from V and 5 from J; bases not matched to a gene: 7. The CDR3, as DNA: TGTGCCACCAGTGATTCAGGACAGGGGGGGAGGACCGGGGAGCTGTTTTTT. Translated, it gives CATSDSGQGGRTGELFF.

The chain recombines TRBV21-1 with TRBJ1-5; no check of the table's D call, TRBD1, against the DNA was made. TRBV21-1 represents a pseudogene. CDR3 length: 18 amino acids. The CDR3 DNA follows: TGTGCCAGCAGCAAAGAAAGCCCAAATGGGCGTGCCAATCAGCCCCAGCATTTT. Residues: CASSKESPNGRANQPQHF.

The chain recombines TRBV12-3 or TRBV12-4 with TRBJ2-1; D possibly corresponds to TRBD1 (5 bases). The germline V and J ends were trimmed by 2 bases and 9 bases, with 8 bases remaining between them. The CDR3 has 12 amino acids. For the CDR3, the DNA is TGTGCCAGCAGTTTAAGACAGTCTGAGCAGTTCTTC. As protein: CASSLRQSEQFF.

The chain employs TRBV2 and TRBJ1-5; D uncertain. V was cut by 4 bases and J by 4 bases, with 8 bases left in between. The length of the CDR3 is 13 residues. Germline CDR1 is SNHLY and CDR2 is FYNNEI. In nucleotides, the CDR3 is TGTGCCAGCAGTGGGACGGGAAATCAGCCCCAGCATTTT. Translated, it gives CASSGTGNQPQHF.

The genes are TRBV5-4 and TRBJ2-6, with TRBD2 matching 7 bases. With V trimmed by 4 bases and J by 2 bases, 3 bases remained unmatched. This CDR3 spans 15 amino acids. Germline V lookup: CDR1 SGHNT, CDR2 YYREEE (reference sequence). In nucleotides, the CDR3 is TGTGCCAGCAGCCCTCGGGGGGCTGGGGCCAACGTCCTGACTTTC. Translation gives CASSPRGAGANVLTF.

The chain is built from TRBV7-6 and TRBJ2-3; TRBD2 aligns across 11 bases. This CDR3 comprises 16 residues. Per the germline V gene, CDR1 is SGHVS and CDR2 is FNYEAQ. With V trimmed by 1 base and J by 4 bases, 4 bases remained unmatched. CDR3 DNA sequence: TGTGCCAGCAGCTTAGGACTAGCGGGATTAGCAGATACGCAGTATTTT. It encodes CASSLGLAGLADTQYF.

The chain has TRBV6-5 and TRBJ2-7, with D perhaps TRBD2 (5 bases). V was cut by 5 bases and J by 0 bases, with 11 bases left in between. The germline CDR1 and CDR2 sequences are MNHEY and SVGAGI. The CDR3 has 14 residues. The CDR3: CASSLGLNSYEQYF. CDR3 DNA: TGTGCCAGCAGTCTCGGACTTAACTCCTACGAGCAGTACTTC.

This chain links TRBV30 with TRBJ1-1; the D gene is possibly TRBD1 (5 bases). The length of the CDR3 is 18 residues. Trimming cost V 3 bases and J 6 bases, with 29 bases left between them. The germline CDR1 and CDR2 sequences are GTSNPN and SVGIG (reference sequence). The CDR3 spells CAWSHLRAGPRGGSEAFF. Written as DNA, the CDR3 is TGTGCCTGGAGCCACTTGAGGGCAGGCCCAAGGGGAGGGTCTGAAGCTTTCTTT.

The table lists this clone with a count of one. The V call is TRBV20-1, the J call TRBJ2-5, with 12 bases that match TRBD2. Germline lookup yields CDR1 DFQATT and CDR2 SNEGSKA (reference sequence). Losses at the gene ends were 3 bases for V and 1 base for J; bases not matched to a gene: 6. This CDR3 is 16 amino acids long. The CDR3 region is CSASTSGGRGQETQYF. CDR3 bases: TGCAGTGCTAGTACTAGCGGGGGGAGGGGCCAAGAGACCCAGTACTTC.

This clone has a handful of counts. This rearrangement joins TRBV19 to TRBJ1-5, with 7 bases fitting TRBD1. Germline trimming cut 3 bases from V and 9 bases from J; bases unmatched to any gene: 23. The germline V gene has CDR1 LNHDA and CDR2 SQIVND (reference sequence). The CDR3 spans 19 residues. The CDR3 DNA sequence: TGTGCCAGTAGTATGGATGACCCTCAGAGGGGACAGCTTTTGTCGCCCCAGCATTTT. This codes for CASSMDDPQRGQLLSPQHF.

The chain is built from TRBV7-8 and TRBJ2-5, with no clear D. Trimming took off 6 bases at V and 4 bases at J, with 15 bases between the two ends. The V gene's germline CDR1 is SGHVS and CDR2 FQNEAQ. The CDR3 has 14 residues. The CDR3 spells CASSRGSAPETQYF. The CDR3 DNA sequence: TGTGCCAGCAGTCGAGGAAGCGCTCCAGAGACCCAGTACTTC.

This clone is a singleton in its sample. The chain links TRBV12-5 to TRBJ2-2, with 8 bases fitting TRBD1. The germline CDR1 and CDR2 sequences are LGHNT and FRNRAP. This CDR3 contains 17 residues. J was trimmed by 4 bases and V by 2 bases; bases with no gene match: 9. CDR3 nucleotide sequence: TGTGCTAGTGGTTTGTCCTCCTGGGGACAGGTCACCGGGGAGCTGTTTTTT. Protein: CASGLSSWGQVTGELFF. Filled out from reference TRBV12-5 and TRBJ2-2, the complete variable domain reads DARVTQTPRHKVTEMGQEVTMRCQPILGHNTVFWYRQTMMQGLELLAYFRNRAPLDDSGMPKDRFSAEMPDATLATLKIQPSEPRDSAVYFCASGLSSWGQVTGELFFGEGSRLTVL.

The rearrangement joins TRBV10-3 to TRBJ1-1, with TRBD1 as a possible D gene (5 bases). The germline V gene has CDR1 ENHRY and CDR2 SYGVKD. Trimming cost V 9 bases and J 0 bases, with 11 bases left between them. There are 13 residues in the CDR3. This CDR3 reads CAITGELNTEAFF. The CDR3 region has the DNA TGTGCCATTACAGGAGAACTGAACACTGAAGCTTTCTTT.

The J gene is TRBJ1-6, the V gene TRBV28; D not resolved. V lost 3 bases to trimming and J lost 0 bases, with 9 bases between them. The CDR3 consists of 16 residues. Germline CDR1 MDHEN, CDR2 SYDVKM. This chain's CDR3 is CASSLGRSSYNSPLHF. DNA of the CDR3: TGTGCCAGCAGTTTGGGGAGGAGCTCCTATAATTCACCCCTCCACTTT.

This clone appeared a single time. The genes are TRBV3-1 (or the pseudogene TRBV3-2) and TRBJ2-5; 7 bases match TRBD2. V lost 2 bases and J lost 1; bases outside the gene matches: 10. The germline V gene has CDR1 LGHDT and CDR2 YNNKEL (reference sequence). This CDR3 has 17 amino acids. The CDR3 region is CASSQKRGPMAQETQYF. As DNA, the CDR3 is TGTGCCAGCAGCCAAAAGCGGGGCCCAATGGCCCAAGAGACCCAGTACTTC.

This clone turned up a few times. This chain links TRBV5-1 with TRBJ2-1; D not resolved. Trimming left V 9 bases short and J 7 bases short, with 23 bases between. The CDR3 has 15 amino acids. Germline-derived CDR1 and CDR2 are SGHRS and YFSETQ. CDR3 coding DNA: TGCGCCACCGCCGAGGCTGGGTTTGGTTCGAATGAGCAGTTCTTC. It codes for CATAEAGFGSNEQFF.